The 9 T cell receptor beta chains in this list originate from one sample, sequenced in a study of monozygotic twins with inflammatory bowel disease. TCRdb re-called the 5' RACE reads; one entry per CDR3 protein, DNA not given. This repertoire comprises 300,000 to 350,000 distinct CDR3 sequences; its ten largest clones make up approximately 2%. Sequencing was performed on blood. The receptors here all came from a human donor with ulcerative colitis or Crohn's disease, or a healthy co-twin of an affected twin (not recorded which).

This chain joins TRBV5-1 and TRBJ1-2; absent DNA, TCRdb's TRBD1 call cannot be checked. This CDR3 has 15 amino acids. The V gene's germline CDR1 is SGHRS and CDR2 YFSETQ. The CDR3 reads CASRRGGGGGIEYTF.

The V and J genes are TRBV20-1 and TRBJ2-6; with no DNA, the TCRdb D assignment of TRBD1 cannot be verified. The CDR3 totals 16 residues. Germline CDR1 and CDR2: DFQATT and SNEGSKA (reference sequence). CDR3 sequence reads: CSARLDRSAGANVLTF.

The chain recombines TRBV28 with TRBJ2-1; lacking DNA, the TRBD2 call made by TCRdb goes unchecked. Germline V gives CDR1 MDHEN, CDR2 SYDVKM. CDR3 length: 18 residues. The CDR3 sequence is CASSLKSSSGRFYNEQFF.

The CDR3 reads CASSLGHTGHYEAFF. The genes are TRBV5-1 and TRBJ1-1; TCRdb's D gene call, TRBD1, goes unchecked for lack of DNA. The CDR3 has 15 residues. Germline CDR1 is SGHRS and CDR2 is YFSETQ. Based on the CDR3 plus reference TRBV5-1 and TRBJ1-1, the full variable domain is KAGVTQTPRYLIKTRGQQVTLSCSPISGHRSVSWYQQTPGQGLQFLFEYFSETQRNKGNFPGRFSGRQFSNSRSEMNVSTLELGDSALYLCASSLGHTGHYEAFFGQGTRLTVV.

The chain is built from TRBV6-6 and TRBJ1-2. The CDR3 loop spans 14 amino acids. CDR1 is MNHNY and CDR2 is SVGAGI in the germline V gene (reference sequence). The CDR3 reads CASSYSTDSFGYTF.

The V gene is TRBV29-1, the J gene TRBJ1-4. This CDR3 is built from 11 residues. From germline, CDR1 is SQVTM and CDR2 ANQGSEA. The CDR3 loop is CSAGGPEKLFF.

The chain has TRBV6-1 and TRBJ1-6; TCRdb returns TRBD1, unconfirmable since there is no DNA. Germline CDR1 reads MNHNS; CDR2 reads SASEGT. This CDR3 spans 18 amino acids. The CDR3 region is CASSDGILGTFANSPLHF.

The chain links TRBV16 to TRBJ2-1; with no DNA, the TCRdb D assignment of TRBD2 cannot be verified. This CDR3 has 16 residues. Germline CDR1 and CDR2: KGHSY and FQNENV. The CDR3 here is CASSQGTSGMGNEQFF.

This chain connects TRBV21-1 to TRBJ2-7. TRBV21-1 is classified as a pseudogene. This CDR3 has 14 amino acids. The CDR3 loop reads CASSKARRTYEQYF.